This entry lists 18 T cell receptor beta chains sequenced from one sample in a study of radiotherapy plus CTLA-4 blockade in lung cancer. Clones were read by immunoSEQ multiplex PCR, and TCRdb kept only the in-frame ones, dropping some. The sample lists around 80,000 clones; around 74% were seen once. The input for sequencing was peripheral blood, taken from a patient treated with radiotherapy plus ipilimumab. The source is a human donor with non-small cell lung cancer whose response to radiotherapy plus ipilimumab could not be evaluated.

The chain is built from TRBV6-5 and TRBJ1-5; no definite D call. V lost 5 bases to trimming and J lost 5 bases, with 13 bases between them. CDR3 size: 14 residues. The germline V gene has CDR1 MNHEY and CDR2 SVGAGI. CDR3 loop: CASSAVGRDQPQHF. The CDR3 bases are TGTGCCAGCAGTGCTGTGGGGAGAGATCAGCCCCAGCATTTT.

The chain combines TRBV4-2 with TRBJ1-1; 7 bases are a match to TRBD1. Germline V gives CDR1 LGHNA, CDR2 YNFKEQ. The CDR3 extends over 16 amino acids. The V segment lost 0 bases and the J segment 0 bases; nucleotides outside the gene matches: 4. In DNA, the CDR3 is TGTGCCAGCAGCCAAGATACGGGACAGATGAACACTGAAGCTTTCTTT. It yields the protein CASSQDTGQMNTEAFF.

V usage is TRBV14 and J usage is TRBJ2-7, with unresolved D. V lost 1 base to trimming and J lost 0 bases, with 10 bases between them. The CDR3 consists of 15 residues. Germline CDR1 and CDR2: SGHDN and FVKESK. The CDR3 loop is CASSQGSVSSYEQYF. The CDR3 DNA sequence: TGTGCCAGCAGCCAAGGATCGGTTAGCTCCTACGAGCAGTACTTC.

The chain carries TRBV15 and TRBJ1-5; 7 bases agree with TRBD1. CDR1 is LNHNV and CDR2 is YYDKDF in the germline V gene (reference sequence). CDR3 length: 16 amino acids. Unmatched junction bases numbered 12, after V lost 5 bases and J lost 5 bases. CDR3 DNA: TGTGCCACCAGCCGACAGGGTATGGCCTTGGATCAGCCCCAGCATTTT. This encodes CATSRQGMALDQPQHF. Drawing the rest from reference TRBV15 and TRBJ1-5, the complete variable domain is DAMVIQNPRYQVTQFGKPVTLSCSQTLNHNVMYWYQQKSSQAPKLLFHYYDKDFNNEADTPDNFQSRRPNTSFCFLDIRSPGLGDTAMYLCATSRQGMALDQPQHFGDGTRLSIL.

This clone was recorded many times. CDR3 sequence reads: CASSTQTGKNIQYF. CDR3 coding DNA: TGTGCCAGTAGTACCCAGACAGGGAAAAACATTCAGTACTTC. V is TRBV19 and J is TRBJ2-4; 7 bases align to TRBD1. Germline V gives CDR1 LNHDA, CDR2 SQIVND (reference sequence). The V segment lost 4 bases and the J segment 4 bases; nucleotides outside the gene matches: 4. The CDR3 sequence is 14 residues long.

A few counts support this clone. This chain joins TRBV19 and TRBJ1-5; perhaps TRBD1 as D (5 bases). Germline CDR1 and CDR2: LNHDA and SQIVND (reference sequence). CDR3 size: 15 residues. V was cut by 3 bases and J by 0 bases, with 9 bases left in between. The CDR3 spells CASSMGGLSNQPQHF. DNA for the CDR3: TGTGCCAGTAGTATGGGGGGTCTTAGCAATCAGCCCCAGCATTTT. Using reference TRBV19 and TRBJ1-5 for the parts outside the CDR3, the full variable domain is DGGITQSPKYLFRKEGQNVTLSCEQNLNHDAMYWYRQDPGQGLRLIYYSQIVNDFQKGDIAEGYSVSREKKESFPLTVTSAQKNPTAFYLCASSMGGLSNQPQHFGDGTRLSIL.

This CDR3 reads CATTGTEQYF. CDR3 DNA sequence: TGTGCCACTACAGGGACCGAGCAGTACTTC. The chain carries TRBV19 and TRBJ2-7, with a tentative D call TRBD1 (6 bases). With 10 bases removed from V and 6 bases from J, the gap between germline ends came to 10 bases. The CDR3 has 10 residues. CDR1 LNHDA and CDR2 SQIVND come from the germline V gene (reference sequence).

The chain combines TRBV2 with TRBJ2-6; 10 nucleotides line up with TRBD1. J gave up 0 bases and V 6 bases, and 5 bases lay outside the gene matches. The V gene's germline CDR1 is SNHLY and CDR2 FYNNEI. The CDR3 totals 17 residues. Here the CDR3 DNA reads TGTGCCAGCAGAGTGGGACAGGGGAACTCTGGGGCCAACGTCCTGACTTTC. This gives the protein CASRVGQGNSGANVLTF.

The V gene is TRBV27, the J gene TRBJ1-2, with 7 bases identical to TRBD1. The CDR3 runs to 15 residues. The junction had 8 bases not matched to a gene; V was cut back by 5 bases and J by 2 bases. Germline CDR1 is MNHEY and CDR2 is SMNVEV (reference sequence). The CDR3 protein is CASSRAGGQNYGYTF. The CDR3 bases are TGTGCCAGCAGTCGCGCAGGGGGACAGAACTATGGCTACACCTTC.

For the CDR3, the DNA is TGTGCCAGCAACGGAGACAGGGACGGCGGCTACACCTTC. It translates to CASNGDRDGGYTF. V usage is TRBV7-9 and J usage is TRBJ1-2; 7 nucleotides match TRBD1. J gave up 8 bases and V 7 bases, and 10 bases lay outside the gene matches. The CDR3 covers 13 residues. Looked up from germline, CDR1 is SEHNR and CDR2 is FQNEAQ (reference sequence).

The CDR3 reads CASSPDRPGELFF. The CDR3, as DNA: TGTGCCAGCTCACCGGACAGGCCCGGGGAGCTGTTTTTT. The V and J genes are TRBV18 and TRBJ2-2; TRBD1 matches 7 bases. CDR1 and CDR2 (germline): KGHSH, LQKENI. V lost 3 bases to trimming and J lost 6 bases; unmatched junction nucleotides: 1. The CDR3 contains 13 residues.

V is TRBV7-2 and J is TRBJ1-3, with TRBD1 as a possible D gene (5 bases). Germline V gene data show CDR1 as SGHTA and CDR2 as FQGNSA. V dropped 5 bases and J dropped 4 bases, with 15 bases sitting between them. There are 15 residues in the CDR3. CDR3: CASSPRQGGGNTIYF. Written as DNA, the CDR3 is TGTGCCAGCAGCCCCAGGCAGGGAGGGGGAAACACCATATATTTT.

The V and J genes are TRBV29-1 and TRBJ2-5; 7 nucleotides agree with TRBD2. This CDR3 has 13 amino acids. With 7 bases clipped from V and 1 base from J, the junction kept 6 bases outside the gene matches. The germline V gene encodes CDR1 SQVTM and CDR2 ANQGSEA. The CDR3 here is CSARSGGQETQYF. As DNA, the CDR3 is TGCAGCGCCCGTTCGGGGGGCCAAGAGACCCAGTACTTC.

The rearrangement joins TRBV7-2 to TRBJ2-1, with 7 bases lining up with TRBD1. Germline V gives CDR1 SGHTA, CDR2 FQGNSA. The ends lost 7 bases at V and 6 bases at J; junction bases unmatched: 9. This CDR3 region has 14 residues. The CDR3 sequence is CASIKNRGSNEQFF. The CDR3 nucleotides are TGTGCCAGCATCAAAAACAGGGGAAGCAATGAGCAGTTCTTC.

This sequence joins TRBV28 and TRBJ2-3; D is undetermined. The CDR3 sequence is 12 residues long. The V and J ends lost 3 bases and 10 bases respectively, with 11 bases between them. The germline V gene encodes CDR1 MDHEN and CDR2 SYDVKM. The CDR3 DNA reads as TGTGCCAGCAGTTTGGAATTGACATCGCAGTATTTT. It encodes CASSLELTSQYF.

In its sample, this clone was seen once. V is TRBV5-1 and J is TRBJ2-1; 8 positions agree with TRBD2. This CDR3 region has 16 residues. Germline CDR1 SGHRS, CDR2 YFSETQ. V lost 4 bases and J lost 2; bases outside the gene matches: 8. CDR3 loop: CASSPGGGATYNEQFF. CDR3 nucleotides: TGCGCCAGCAGCCCGGGAGGGGGGGCAACCTACAATGAGCAGTTCTTC.

This clone was counted at least ten times. The chain employs TRBV7-9 and TRBJ1-2, with 7 nucleotides matching TRBD1. Looked up from germline, CDR1 is SEHNR and CDR2 is FQNEAQ (reference sequence). J was trimmed by 7 bases and V by 4 bases; bases with no gene match: 9. The CDR3 length is 14 residues. The CDR3, as DNA: TGTGCCAGCAGCTCGACAGGGAAGGTTGGTGGCTACACCTTC. The encoded protein is CASSSTGKVGGYTF.

The chain recombines TRBV5-8 with TRBJ2-1; 10 bases align to TRBD2. This CDR3 has 15 residues. With 2 bases clipped from V and 3 bases from J, the junction kept 2 bases outside the gene matches. Germline V CDR1 and CDR2: SGHTS, YDEGEE. The CDR3 nucleotides are TGTGCCAGCAGCTTACGACTAGCGGGCTACAATGAGCAGTTCTTC. This codes for CASSLRLAGYNEQFF. Drawing the rest from reference TRBV5-8 and TRBJ2-1, the complete variable domain is EAGVTQSPTHLIKTRGQQATLRCSPISGHTSVYWYQQALGLGLQFLLWYDEGEERNRGNFPPRFSGRQFPNYSSELNVNALELEDSALYLCASSLRLAGYNEQFFGPGTRLTVL.